This T cell receptor (beta chain) is from a study of prognosis after radiotherapy for stage I lung cancer. Whole-study results and caveats: After stereotactic body radiation therapy, median unique TCR clones were several thousand, down from around 9,800. Tumor specificity of the expanded TCR clones was not determined.

The CDR3 is 15 residues long. J lost 4 bases, V lost 8 bases, and 10 bases had no gene match. Per germline, CDR1 MNHNS and CDR2 SASEGT. The authors amplified TCR beta CDR3 from genomic DNA using two-round multiplex PCR. The first round of PCR was done with primers that matched each TRBV and TRBJ gene. Universal primers drove the second round of PCR amplification. One entry per CDR3 protein results from TCRdb running MiXCR on the multiplex PCR reads. The sample lists roughly 29,000 distinct CDR3 sequences; around 29% were seen once. This clonotype was picked up a small number of times. Its specificity is not known. Two separate time points each saw a draw of 5 to 6.5 milliliters of peripheral blood.

The rearrangement uses TRBV6-1 and TRBJ2-3, with 9 positions matching TRBD2. Sequencing used PBMCs, obtained before or after stereotactic body radiation therapy (not recorded which). The sequence was collected from a donor over 45 with non-small cell lung cancer. The CDR3 nucleotides read TGTGCCAGCGTAGCAAGTAGCGGGAGCTCAGATACGCAGTATTTT. Translating gives CASVASSGSSDTQYF.